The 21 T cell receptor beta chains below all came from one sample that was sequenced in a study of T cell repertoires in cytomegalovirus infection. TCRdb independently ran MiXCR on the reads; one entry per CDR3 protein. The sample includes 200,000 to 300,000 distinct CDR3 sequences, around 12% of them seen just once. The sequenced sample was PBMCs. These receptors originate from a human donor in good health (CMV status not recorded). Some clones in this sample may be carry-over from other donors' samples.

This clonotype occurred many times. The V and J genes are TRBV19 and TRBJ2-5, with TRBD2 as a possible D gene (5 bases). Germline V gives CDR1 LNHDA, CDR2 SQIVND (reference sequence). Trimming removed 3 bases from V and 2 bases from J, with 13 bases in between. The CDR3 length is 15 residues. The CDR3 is CASSIGWAGQETQYF. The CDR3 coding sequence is TGTGCCAGTAGTATTGGTTGGGCGGGTCAAGAGACCCAGTACTTC.

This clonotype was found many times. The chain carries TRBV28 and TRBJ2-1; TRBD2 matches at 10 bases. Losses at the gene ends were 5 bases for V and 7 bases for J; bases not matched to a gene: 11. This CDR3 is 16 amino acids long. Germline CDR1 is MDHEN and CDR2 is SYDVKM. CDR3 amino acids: CASSPVSGRAENEQFF. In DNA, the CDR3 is TGTGCCAGCAGTCCGGTAAGCGGGAGGGCCGAGAATGAGCAGTTCTTC.

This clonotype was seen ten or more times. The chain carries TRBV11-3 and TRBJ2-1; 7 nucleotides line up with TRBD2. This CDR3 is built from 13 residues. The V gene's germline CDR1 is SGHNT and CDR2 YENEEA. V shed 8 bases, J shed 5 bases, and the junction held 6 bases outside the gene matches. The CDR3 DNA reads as TGTGCCAGCTCGGAGGGAGGGAACAATGAGCAGTTCTTC. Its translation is CASSEGGNNEQFF.

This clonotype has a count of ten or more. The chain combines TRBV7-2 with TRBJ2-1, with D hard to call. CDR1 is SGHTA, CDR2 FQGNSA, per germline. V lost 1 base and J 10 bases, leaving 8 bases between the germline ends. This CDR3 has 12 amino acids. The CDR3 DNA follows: TGTGCCAGCAGCTTAGGCCTGTTGGAGCAGTTCTTC. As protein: CASSLGLLEQFF.

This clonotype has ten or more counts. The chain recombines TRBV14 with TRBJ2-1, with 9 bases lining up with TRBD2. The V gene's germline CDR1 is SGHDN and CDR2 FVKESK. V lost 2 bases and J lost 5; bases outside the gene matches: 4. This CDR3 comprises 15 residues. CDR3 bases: TGTGCCAGCAGCCAACGACAGCGGGAGGACAATGAGCAGTTCTTC. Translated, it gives CASSQRQREDNEQFF.

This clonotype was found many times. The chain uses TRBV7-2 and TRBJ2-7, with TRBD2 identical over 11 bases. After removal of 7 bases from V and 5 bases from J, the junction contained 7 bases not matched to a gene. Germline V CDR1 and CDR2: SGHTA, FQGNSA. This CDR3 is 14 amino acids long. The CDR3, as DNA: TGTGCCAGCACCTTTAGCGGGGGGGCCGACGAGCAGTACTTC. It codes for CASTFSGGADEQYF.

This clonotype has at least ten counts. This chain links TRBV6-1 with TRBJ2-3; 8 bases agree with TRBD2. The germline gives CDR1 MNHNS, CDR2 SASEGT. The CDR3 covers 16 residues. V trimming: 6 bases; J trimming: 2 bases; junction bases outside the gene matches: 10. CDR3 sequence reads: CASRANLAGNTDTQYF. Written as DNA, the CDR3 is TGTGCCAGCAGGGCAAATCTAGCGGGCAACACAGATACGCAGTATTTT.

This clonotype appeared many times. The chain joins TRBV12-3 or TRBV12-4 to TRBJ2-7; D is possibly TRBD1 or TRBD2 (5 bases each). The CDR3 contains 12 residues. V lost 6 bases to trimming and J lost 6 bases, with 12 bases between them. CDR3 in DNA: TGTGCCAGCAGCCGAGGGGTTTCCGAGCAGTACTTC. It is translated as CASSRGVSEQYF.

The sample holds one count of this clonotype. For the CDR3, the DNA is TGTGCCAGCCTCCTACGTCAGTCCACAGATACGCAGTATTTT. Translation: CASLLRQSTDTQYF. The rearrangement joins TRBV7-9 to TRBJ2-3, with unresolved D. CDR3 length: 14 amino acids. From germline, CDR1 is SEHNR and CDR2 FQNEAQ (reference sequence). V dropped 8 bases and J dropped 2 bases, with 14 bases sitting between them.

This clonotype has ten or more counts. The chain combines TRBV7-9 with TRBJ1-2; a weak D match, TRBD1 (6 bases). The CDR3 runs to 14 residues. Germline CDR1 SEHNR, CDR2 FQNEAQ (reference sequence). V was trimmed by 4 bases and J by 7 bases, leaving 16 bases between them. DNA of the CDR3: TGTGCCAGCAGCTCCCCGACGGGGGCTGGTGGCTACACCTTC. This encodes CASSSPTGAGGYTF.

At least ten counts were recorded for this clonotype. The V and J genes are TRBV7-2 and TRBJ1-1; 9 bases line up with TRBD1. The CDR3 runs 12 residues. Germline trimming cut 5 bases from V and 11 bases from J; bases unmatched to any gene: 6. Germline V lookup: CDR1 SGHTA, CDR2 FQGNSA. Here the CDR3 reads CASSRTGVEAFF. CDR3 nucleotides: TGTGCCAGCAGCAGGACAGGGGTTGAGGCTTTCTTT.

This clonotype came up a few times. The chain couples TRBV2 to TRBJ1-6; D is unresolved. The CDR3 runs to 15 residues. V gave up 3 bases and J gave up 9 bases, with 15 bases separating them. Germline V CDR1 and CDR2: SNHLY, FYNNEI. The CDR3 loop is CASSDATGPGSPLHF. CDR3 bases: TGTGCCAGCAGTGATGCCACGGGCCCCGGTTCACCCCTCCACTTT.

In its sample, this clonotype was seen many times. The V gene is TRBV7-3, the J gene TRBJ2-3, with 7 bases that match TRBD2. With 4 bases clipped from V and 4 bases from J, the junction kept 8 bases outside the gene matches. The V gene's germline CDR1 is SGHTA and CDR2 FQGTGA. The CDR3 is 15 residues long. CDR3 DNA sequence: TGTGCCAGCAGCTCTACGACGGGGAGGGCAGATACGCAGTATTTT. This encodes CASSSTTGRADTQYF.

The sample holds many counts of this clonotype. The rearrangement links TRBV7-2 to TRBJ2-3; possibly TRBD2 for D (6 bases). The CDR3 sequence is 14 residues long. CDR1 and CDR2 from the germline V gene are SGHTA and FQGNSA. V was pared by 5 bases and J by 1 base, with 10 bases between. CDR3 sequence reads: CASSLRGRTDTQYF. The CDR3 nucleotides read TGTGCCAGCAGCCTGCGGGGACGCACAGATACGCAGTATTTT.

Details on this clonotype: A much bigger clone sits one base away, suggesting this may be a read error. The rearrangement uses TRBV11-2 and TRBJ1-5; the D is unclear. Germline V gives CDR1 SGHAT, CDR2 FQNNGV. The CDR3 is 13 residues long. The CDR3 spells CASSFESSQPQHF. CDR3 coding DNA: TGTGCCAGCAGCTTTGAGAGCAGTCAGCCCCAGCATTTT.

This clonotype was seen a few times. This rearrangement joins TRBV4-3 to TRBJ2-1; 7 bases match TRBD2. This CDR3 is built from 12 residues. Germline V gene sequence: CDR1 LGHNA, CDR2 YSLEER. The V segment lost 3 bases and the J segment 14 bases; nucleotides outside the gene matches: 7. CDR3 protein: CASSHGGWEKFF. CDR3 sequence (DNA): TGCGCCAGCAGCCACGGGGGGTGGGAAAAGTTCTTC.

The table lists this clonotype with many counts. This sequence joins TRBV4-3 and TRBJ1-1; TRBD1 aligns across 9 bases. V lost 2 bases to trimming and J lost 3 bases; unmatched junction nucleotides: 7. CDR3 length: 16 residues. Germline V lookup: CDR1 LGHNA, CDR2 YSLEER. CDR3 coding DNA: TGCGCCAGCAGCCAAATACCGGGACAGGGATACACTGAAGCTTTCTTT. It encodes CASSQIPGQGYTEAFF.

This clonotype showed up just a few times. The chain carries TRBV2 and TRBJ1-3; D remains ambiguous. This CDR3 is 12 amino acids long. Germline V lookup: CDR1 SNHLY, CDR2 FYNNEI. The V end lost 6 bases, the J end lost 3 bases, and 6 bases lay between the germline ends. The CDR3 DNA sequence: TGTGCCAGCAGCCCCGTTGGAAACACCATATATTTT. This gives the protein CASSPVGNTIYF.

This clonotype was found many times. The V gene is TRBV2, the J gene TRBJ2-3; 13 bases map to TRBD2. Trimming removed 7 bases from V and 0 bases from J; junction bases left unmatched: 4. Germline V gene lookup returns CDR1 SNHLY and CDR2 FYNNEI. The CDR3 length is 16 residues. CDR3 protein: CASKELAGGSTDTQYF. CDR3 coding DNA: TGTGCCAGCAAAGAACTAGCGGGGGGGAGCACAGATACGCAGTATTTT. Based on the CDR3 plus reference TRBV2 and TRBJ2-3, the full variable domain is EPEVTQTPSHQVTQMGQEVILRCVPISNHLYFYWYRQILGQKVEFLVSFYNNEISEKSEIFDDQFSVERPDGSNFTLKIRSTKLEDSAMYFCASKELAGGSTDTQYFGPGTRLTVL.

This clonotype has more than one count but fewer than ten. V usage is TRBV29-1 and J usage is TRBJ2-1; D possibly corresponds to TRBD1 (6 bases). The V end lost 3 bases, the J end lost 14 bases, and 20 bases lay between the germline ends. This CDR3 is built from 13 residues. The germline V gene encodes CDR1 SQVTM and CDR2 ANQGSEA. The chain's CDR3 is CSVERGHRSLEFF. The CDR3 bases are TGCAGCGTTGAGAGGGGACATCGGTCCTTGGAGTTCTTC.

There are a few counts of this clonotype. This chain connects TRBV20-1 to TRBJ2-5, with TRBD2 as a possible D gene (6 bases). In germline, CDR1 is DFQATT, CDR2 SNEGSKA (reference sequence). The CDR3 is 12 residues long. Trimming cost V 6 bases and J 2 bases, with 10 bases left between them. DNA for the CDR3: TGCAGTGCCGGCGGGGAGCAAGAGACCCAGTACTTC. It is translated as CSAGGEQETQYF.